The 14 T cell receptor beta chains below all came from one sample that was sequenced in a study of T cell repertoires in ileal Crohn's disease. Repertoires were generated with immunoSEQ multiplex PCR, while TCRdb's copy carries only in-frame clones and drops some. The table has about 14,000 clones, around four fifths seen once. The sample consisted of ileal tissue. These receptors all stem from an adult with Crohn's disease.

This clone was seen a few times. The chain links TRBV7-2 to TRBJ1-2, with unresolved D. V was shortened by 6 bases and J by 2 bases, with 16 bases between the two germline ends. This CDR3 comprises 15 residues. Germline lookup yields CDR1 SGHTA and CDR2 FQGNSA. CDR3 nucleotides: TGTGCCAGCAGGCCCGTTTTACAAGTAAACTATGGCTACACCTTC. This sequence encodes CASRPVLQVNYGYTF.

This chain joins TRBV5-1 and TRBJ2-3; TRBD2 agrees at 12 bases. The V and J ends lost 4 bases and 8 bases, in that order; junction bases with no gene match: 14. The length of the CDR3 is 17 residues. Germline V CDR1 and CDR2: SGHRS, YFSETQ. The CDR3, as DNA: TGCGCCAGCAGCCCCTACCCTAGCGGGGGGGCCTTTGGTACGCAGTATTTT. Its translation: CASSPYPSGGAFGTQYF. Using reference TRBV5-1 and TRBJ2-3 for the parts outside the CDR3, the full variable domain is KAGVTQTPRYLIKTRGQQVTLSCSPISGHRSVSWYQQTPGQGLQFLFEYFSETQRNKGNFPGRFSGRQFSNSRSEMNVSTLELGDSALYLCASSPYPSGGAFGTQYFGPGTRLTVL.

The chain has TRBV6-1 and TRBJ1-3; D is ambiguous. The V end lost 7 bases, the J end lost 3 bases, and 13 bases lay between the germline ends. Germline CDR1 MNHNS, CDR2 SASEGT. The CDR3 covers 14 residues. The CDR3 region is CASILEGSGNTIYF. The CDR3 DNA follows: TGTGCCAGCATCCTTGAAGGGAGTGGAAACACCATATATTTT.

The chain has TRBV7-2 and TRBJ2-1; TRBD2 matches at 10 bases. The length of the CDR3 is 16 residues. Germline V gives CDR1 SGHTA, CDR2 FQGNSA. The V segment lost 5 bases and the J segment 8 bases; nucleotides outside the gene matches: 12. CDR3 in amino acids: CASSPGGTSGNYEQFF. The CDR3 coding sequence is TGTGCCAGCAGCCCAGGGGGAACTAGCGGGAACTATGAGCAGTTCTTC.

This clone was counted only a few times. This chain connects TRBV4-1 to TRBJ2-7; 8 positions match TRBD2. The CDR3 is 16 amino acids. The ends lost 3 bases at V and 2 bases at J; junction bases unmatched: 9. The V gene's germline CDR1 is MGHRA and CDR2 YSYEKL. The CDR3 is CASSQAPTSATYEQYF. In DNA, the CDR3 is TGCGCCAGCAGCCAGGCCCCGACTAGCGCCACCTACGAGCAGTACTTC.

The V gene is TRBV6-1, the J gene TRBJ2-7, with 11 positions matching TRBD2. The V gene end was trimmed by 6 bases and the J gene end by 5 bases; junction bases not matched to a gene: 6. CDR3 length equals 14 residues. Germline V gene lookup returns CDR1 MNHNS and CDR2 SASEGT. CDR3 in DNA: TGTGCCAGCAGCCTAACTAGCGGGAGCCACGAGCAGTACTTC. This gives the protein CASSLTSGSHEQYF.

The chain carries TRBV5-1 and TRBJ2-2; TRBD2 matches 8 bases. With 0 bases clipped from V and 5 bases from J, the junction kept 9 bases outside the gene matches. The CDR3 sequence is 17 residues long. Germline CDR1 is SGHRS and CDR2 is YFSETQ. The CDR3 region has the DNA TGCGCCAGCAGCTTGGATCGTGGCAGCGGGAGAACCGGGGAGCTGTTTTTT. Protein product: CASSLDRGSGRTGELFF.

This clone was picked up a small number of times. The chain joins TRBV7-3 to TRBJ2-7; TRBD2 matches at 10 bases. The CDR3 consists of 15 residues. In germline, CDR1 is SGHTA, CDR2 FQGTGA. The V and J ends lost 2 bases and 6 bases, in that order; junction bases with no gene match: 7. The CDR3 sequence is CASSLQSGGVSEQYF. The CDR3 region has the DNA TGTGCCAGCAGCTTACAGAGCGGGGGGGTAAGCGAGCAGTACTTC. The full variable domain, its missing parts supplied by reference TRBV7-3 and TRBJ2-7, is GAGVSQTPSNKVTEKGKYVELRCDPISGHTALYWYRQSLGQGPEFLIYFQGTGAADDSGLPNDRFFAVRPEGSVSTLKIQRTERGDSAVYLCASSLQSGGVSEQYFGPGTRLTVT.

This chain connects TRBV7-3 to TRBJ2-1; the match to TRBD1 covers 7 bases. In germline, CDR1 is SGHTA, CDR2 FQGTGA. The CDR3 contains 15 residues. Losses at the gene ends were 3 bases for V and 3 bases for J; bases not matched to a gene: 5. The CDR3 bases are TGTGCCAGCAGCTTTCAGGGGGTAGGCTACAATGAGCAGTTCTTC. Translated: CASSFQGVGYNEQFF.

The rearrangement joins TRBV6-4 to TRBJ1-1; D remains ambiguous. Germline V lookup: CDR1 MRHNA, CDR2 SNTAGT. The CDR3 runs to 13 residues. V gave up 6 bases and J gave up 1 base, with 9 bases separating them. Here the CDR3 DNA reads TGTGCCAGCAGCCGCGAAAGGAACACTGAAGCTTTCTTT. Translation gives CASSRERNTEAFF.

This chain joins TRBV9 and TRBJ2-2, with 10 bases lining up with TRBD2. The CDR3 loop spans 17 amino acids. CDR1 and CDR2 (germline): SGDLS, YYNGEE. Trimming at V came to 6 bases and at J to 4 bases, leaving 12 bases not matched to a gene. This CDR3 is CASTKLSGGSSTGELFF. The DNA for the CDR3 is TGTGCCAGCACCAAACTTAGCGGGGGGTCCTCCACCGGGGAGCTGTTTTTT.

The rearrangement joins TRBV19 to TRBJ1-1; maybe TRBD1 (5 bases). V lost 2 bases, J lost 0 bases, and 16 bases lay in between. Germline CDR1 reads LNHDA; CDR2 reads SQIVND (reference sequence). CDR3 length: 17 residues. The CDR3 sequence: CASSISEGSGMNTEAFF. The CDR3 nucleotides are TGTGCCAGTAGTATATCGGAGGGGTCCGGGATGAACACTGAAGCTTTCTTT.

The CDR3 DNA follows: TGTGCCAGCAGTTACTCGAACCGACGGCGGTACAATGAGCAGTTCTTC. The encoded protein is CASSYSNRRRYNEQFF. The chain couples TRBV6-5 to TRBJ2-1; D uncertain. Germline assignment: CDR1 MNHEY and CDR2 SVGAGI. V lost 0 bases and J lost 4, with 13 bases in between. The CDR3 length is 16 residues.

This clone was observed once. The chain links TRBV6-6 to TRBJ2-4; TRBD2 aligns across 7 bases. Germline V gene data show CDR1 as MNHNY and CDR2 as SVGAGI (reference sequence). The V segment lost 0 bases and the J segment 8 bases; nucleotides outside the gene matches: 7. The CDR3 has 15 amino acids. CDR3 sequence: CASSYSRLAYDIQYF. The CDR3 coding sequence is TGTGCCAGCAGTTACTCTCGACTAGCCTATGACATTCAGTACTTC.